Below, 3 T cell receptor beta chains from the same sample are listed, as sequenced in a study of T cells in localized non-small cell lung cancer. Libraries were prepared by immunoSEQ multiplex PCR; TCRdb keeps only in-frame clonotypes and omits some of them. The sample includes about 2,200 clones, 24% of them seen just once. The sample in question was normal lung tissue next to the tumor, obtained before any cancer treatment. The source is a male donor aged 60 or over with stage I lung adenocarcinoma.

By proportion, this clone is medium-sized. The V gene is TRBV11-3, the J gene TRBJ2-1; D not certain. Germline V gene lookup returns CDR1 SGHNT and CDR2 YENEEA. The CDR3 extends over 15 amino acids. V was clipped by 3 bases and J by 0 bases, with 9 bases between them. The CDR3 DNA is TGTGCCAGCAGCTTGAACGCGGACTCCTACAATGAGCAGTTCTTC. It specifies CASSLNADSYNEQFF.

This clone is categorized as medium-sized. V gene TRBV6-8 combines with J gene TRBJ1-5; 10 nucleotides agree with TRBD1. V lost 5 bases to trimming and J lost 4 bases; unmatched junction nucleotides: 11. Germline CDR1 is MNHGY and CDR2 is SAAAGT. This CDR3 has 17 amino acids. This chain's CDR3 is CASSPYLDRGSNQPQHF. The CDR3, as DNA: TGTGCCAGCAGTCCCTACTTGGACAGGGGGTCAAATCAGCCCCAGCATTTT.

The J gene is TRBJ2-7, the V gene TRBV11-3; 8 positions agree with TRBD1. Germline CDR1 is SGHNT and CDR2 is YENEEA. CDR3 size: 17 residues. Trimming cost V 3 bases and J 1 base; bases outside gene matches: 11. The chain's CDR3 is CASSLVARGPRSYEQYF. DNA for the CDR3: TGTGCCAGCAGCTTGGTCGCCAGGGGGCCCCGGTCCTACGAGCAGTACTTC.